One and the same sample provided the 25 T cell receptor beta chains below, sequenced in a study of regulatory T cells in long-lasting Graves disease (dated by TCRdb to the early 2020s). The intended sense of this specimen's time point label: persistent/refractory GD, antithyroid drugs over 5 years with positive TRAb. RNA was extracted from PBMCs in TRIzol for both TCR sequencing and RNA sequencing. To prepare the library, multiplex PCR was applied. The run used an Illumina HiSeq 4000. To build TCR beta libraries, CDR3 regions were amplified by Arm-PCR using iRepertoire HTBI primers. TCRdb reran the public reads through fastp at Q25 and MiXCR, keeping productive beta chains. Here each entry gathers all rows of one CDR3 protein and keeps the most common genes and DNA. The sample profile shows fewer than 450,000 distinct CDR3 sequences; around 21% of them were found once. Less than 25% of the sample lies in the top ten.

The sequencing used peripheral blood mononuclear cells (PBMCs), collected when the disease was refractory, from a patient treated with antithyroid drugs. The source is a female donor with Graves disease.

In this sample, this clonotype turned up a few times. This sequence joins TRBV15 and TRBJ2-7; D remains unclear. CDR3 length equals 14 residues. Germline-derived CDR1 and CDR2 are LNHNV and YYDKDF (reference sequence). Trimming took 1 base from V and 0 from J, leaving 7 bases between them. The DNA of the CDR3 is TGTGCCACCAGCAGAGGTACCAGCTCCTACGAGCAGTACTTC. Protein sequence: CATSRGTSSYEQYF.

This chain uses TRBV10-3 with TRBJ1-1; D perhaps matches TRBD1 (6 bases). CDR3 length equals 15 residues. V lost 5 bases, J lost 6 bases, and 19 bases lay in between. Germline V gene lookup returns CDR1 ENHRY and CDR2 SYGVKD. The CDR3 sequence: CAISTKGHGNAEAFF. The DNA for the CDR3 is TGTGCCATCAGTACAAAGGGACACGGAAATGCTGAAGCTTTCTTT.

This clonotype was seen ten or more times. The chain uses TRBV2 and TRBJ2-4; D call uncertain. The CDR3 extends over 14 amino acids. The germline gives CDR1 SNHLY, CDR2 FYNNEI. Trimming removed 7 bases from V and 6 bases from J, with 16 bases in between. The CDR3 DNA sequence: TGTGCCAGCACCAACGGCAGGACGGGAAACATTCAGTACTTC. Translating it yields CASTNGRTGNIQYF.

This clonotype was seen many times. The chain couples TRBV5-1 to TRBJ2-2, with D perhaps matching TRBD2 (5 bases). Germline loops: CDR1 SGHRS, CDR2 YFSETQ. V lost 0 bases, J lost 0 bases, and 12 bases lay in between. The CDR3 runs to 17 residues. As DNA, the CDR3 is TGCGCCAGCAGCTTGGTCGCGAGCGGCCCGAACACCGGGGAGCTGTTTTTT. It codes for CASSLVASGPNTGELFF.

This chain connects TRBV4-3 to TRBJ2-7; D call uncertain. The CDR3 totals 14 residues. CDR1 is LGHNA and CDR2 is YSLEER in the germline V gene. Deletions cut 1 base from V and 2 bases from J, with 9 bases between. CDR3 sequence: CASSQGSDAYEQYF. The CDR3 DNA reads TGCGCCAGCAGCCAAGGTTCGGACGCCTACGAGCAGTACTTC.

This clonotype was observed a few times. J is TRBJ2-7 and V is TRBV6-2 or TRBV6-3; 10 bases line up with TRBD1. Germline-derived CDR1 and CDR2 are MNHEY and SVGEGT. V lost 6 bases, J lost 2 bases, and 4 bases stayed unmatched. This CDR3 is built from 14 residues. The CDR3 loop is CASRGTGATYEQYF. The CDR3 bases are TGTGCCAGCAGAGGGACAGGGGCCACCTACGAGCAGTACTTC.

This clonotype was picked up a small number of times. V and J are TRBV12-3 or TRBV12-4 and TRBJ1-2; D is uncertain. V lost 7 bases to trimming and J lost 5 bases, with 14 bases between them. The CDR3 consists of 13 residues. CDR3 nucleotides: TGTGCCAGCACCCCAGGTCGCTCATATGGCTACACCTTC. It yields the protein CASTPGRSYGYTF.

The chain joins TRBV11-2 to TRBJ2-2; 8 nucleotides agree with TRBD2. The length of the CDR3 is 15 residues. The germline gives CDR1 SGHAT, CDR2 FQNNGV. Trimming took 6 bases from V and 2 from J; bases not matched to a gene: 5. The CDR3 here is CASRQLAVNTGELFF. Here the CDR3 DNA reads TGTGCCAGCAGGCAACTAGCGGTCAACACCGGGGAGCTGTTTTTT.

The chain uses TRBV7-2 and TRBJ1-6, with D tentatively TRBD1 (6 bases). The CDR3 is 15 residues long. Germline CDR1 reads SGHTA; CDR2 reads FQGNSA. V gave up 2 bases and J gave up 10 bases, with 15 bases separating them. This chain's CDR3 is CASSLSGALGSPLHF. Written as DNA, the CDR3 is TGTGCCAGCAGCTTATCAGGGGCGCTTGGGTCACCCCTCCACTTT.

A few counts support this clonotype. The chain combines TRBV3-1 with TRBJ2-1; no clear D. The CDR3 is 15 residues long. Germline V gives CDR1 LGHDT, CDR2 YNNKEL (reference sequence). V lost 1 base and J lost 2, with 9 bases in between. The chain's CDR3 is CASSQGSPAYNEQFF. CDR3 in DNA: TGTGCCAGCAGCCAAGGTTCCCCAGCCTACAATGAGCAGTTCTTC.

This clonotype came up many times. V is TRBV11-2 and J is TRBJ2-5; D is unresolved. The CDR3 sequence is 14 residues long. The germline V gene encodes CDR1 SGHAT and CDR2 FQNNGV. V was pared by 1 base and J by 1 base, with 7 bases between. In DNA form, the CDR3 reads TGTGCCAGCAGCTTAGTAGGGATCCAAGAGACCCAGTACTTC. This encodes CASSLVGIQETQYF.

The V call is TRBV19, the J call TRBJ2-7; 7 nucleotides match TRBD1. The CDR3 extends over 13 amino acids. Unmatched junction bases numbered 4, after V lost 5 bases and J lost 3 bases. Germline V CDR1 and CDR2: LNHDA, SQIVND (reference sequence). The CDR3: CASSRRDSYEQYF. The CDR3 DNA reads as TGTGCCAGTAGTCGTCGGGACAGCTACGAGCAGTACTTC. Based on the CDR3 plus reference TRBV19 and TRBJ2-7, the full variable domain is DGGITQSPKYLFRKEGQNVTLSCEQNLNHDAMYWYRQDPGQGLRLIYYSQIVNDFQKGDIAEGYSVSREKKESFPLTVTSAQKNPTAFYLCASSRRDSYEQYFGPGTRLTVT.

Ten or more counts support this clonotype. The chain carries TRBV27 and TRBJ1-2; D ambiguous. This CDR3 contains 16 residues. Trimming took off 4 bases at V and 5 bases at J, with 20 bases between the two ends. Germline loops: CDR1 MNHEY, CDR2 SMNVEV (reference sequence). CDR3 nucleotides: TGTGCCAGCAGTTACCGTGCGGGTCTTACTATTTATGGCTACACCTTC. It yields the protein CASSYRAGLTIYGYTF.

In this sample, this clonotype turned up many times. The J gene is TRBJ2-7, the V gene TRBV6-5; a weak D match, TRBD1 (5 bases). Trimming removed 2 bases from V and 4 bases from J, with 12 bases in between. The CDR3 consists of 14 residues. Germline values: CDR1 MNHEY, CDR2 SVGAGI. For the CDR3, the DNA is TGTGCCAGCAGTTACCATGGGGCTCCTTACGAGCAGTACTTC. Translated: CASSYHGAPYEQYF.

This clonotype was seen ten or more times. This chain uses TRBV28 with TRBJ2-7, with D possibly TRBD1 on 5 matching bases. The CDR3 contains 12 residues. Per germline, CDR1 MDHEN and CDR2 SYDVKM. Trimming shortened V by 4 bases and J by 3 bases, and 7 bases separated the two germline ends. CDR3 region: CASSWQGYEQYF. The CDR3 region has the DNA TGTGCCAGCAGTTGGCAGGGCTACGAGCAGTACTTC.

The chain links TRBV29-1 to TRBJ2-4; D unresolved. The CDR3 spans 13 residues. V lost 7 bases and J 7 bases, leaving 17 bases between the germline ends. Germline V gene data show CDR1 as SQVTM and CDR2 as ANQGSEA. This chain's CDR3 is CSAYLALGNIQYF. CDR3 DNA: TGCAGCGCTTATTTGGCCCTGGGCAACATTCAGTACTTC.

V usage is TRBV20-1 and J usage is TRBJ2-5; 12 nucleotides align to TRBD2. CDR1 and CDR2 from the germline V gene are DFQATT and SNEGSKA (reference sequence). The CDR3 runs to 14 residues. J was trimmed by 2 bases and V by 3 bases; bases with no gene match: 1. The CDR3 here is CSASLAGGQETQYF. CDR3 sequence (DNA): TGCAGTGCTAGTCTAGCGGGAGGGCAAGAGACCCAGTACTTC.

The chain carries TRBV7-9 and TRBJ2-3; 10 bases match TRBD2. CDR1 is SEHNR, CDR2 FQNEAQ, per germline (reference sequence). V was pared by 1 base and J by 4 bases, with 5 bases of the junction left unmatched. The CDR3 loop spans 16 amino acids. CDR3 coding DNA: TGTGCCAGCAGCTTAGTCTCTAGCGGGAGTTCAGATACGCAGTATTTT. It is translated as CASSLVSSGSSDTQYF.

This clonotype was observed a few times. The CDR3 DNA reads as TGTGCCAGCAGCTACCCAGGACTAGCGGGGCAAGAGACCCAGTACTTC. Encoded protein: CASSYPGLAGQETQYF. The chain links TRBV7-9 to TRBJ2-5, with 12 bases fitting TRBD2. V dropped 4 bases and J dropped 2; count of bases not matched to a gene: 5. The CDR3 has 16 residues. Germline V CDR1 and CDR2: SEHNR, FQNEAQ (reference sequence). The whole variable domain, remainder taken from reference TRBV7-9 and TRBJ2-5, is DTGVSQNPRHKITKRGQNVTFRCDPISEHNRLYWYRQTLGQGPEFLTYFQNEAQLEKSRLLSDRFSAERPKGSFSTLEIQRTEQGDSAMYLCASSYPGLAGQETQYFGPGTRLLVL.

The rearrangement uses TRBV10-3 and TRBJ1-1, with a possible D match to TRBD1 (5 bases). The germline gives CDR1 ENHRY, CDR2 SYGVKD. The V end was cut by 6 bases, the J end by 5 bases, with 13 bases between. CDR3 length: 13 residues. Here the CDR3 reads CAIRGGLDTEAFF. The CDR3, as DNA: TGTGCCATCAGGGGGGGGTTAGATACTGAAGCTTTCTTT.

This clonotype was seen ten or more times. The rearrangement joins TRBV28 to TRBJ2-5; the match to TRBD2 covers 10 bases. CDR3 length equals 16 residues. J gave up 3 bases and V 6 bases, and 10 bases lay outside the gene matches. The germline gives CDR1 MDHEN, CDR2 SYDVKM. The CDR3 DNA is TGTGCCAGCAGCCGAGGCATACTAGCGGGAAAAGAGACCCAGTACTTC. Translation gives CASSRGILAGKETQYF.

This clonotype was recorded many times. V is TRBV2 and J is TRBJ2-7, with 8 bases fitting TRBD2. This CDR3 comprises 14 residues. J lost 4 bases, V lost 5 bases, and 7 bases had no gene match. Germline lookup yields CDR1 SNHLY and CDR2 FYNNEI. For the CDR3, the DNA is TGTGCCAGCAGTTCGGGACTAGACCCTTACGAGCAGTACTTC. It yields the protein CASSSGLDPYEQYF.

This clonotype occurred many times. This sequence joins TRBV30 and TRBJ1-4; 8 bases map to TRBD1. Trimming at V came to 6 bases and at J to 7 bases, leaving 7 bases not matched to a gene. Germline V gives CDR1 GTSNPN, CDR2 SVGIG (reference sequence). The CDR3 length is 13 residues. The CDR3 DNA reads as TGTGCCTGCGGAGGACAGGGATCTGAAAAACTGTTTTTT. Protein sequence: CACGGQGSEKLFF.

J is TRBJ2-7 and V is TRBV24-1; D remains ambiguous. CDR1 KGHDR and CDR2 SFDVKD come from the germline V gene. V lost 4 bases and J lost 6, with 15 bases in between. This CDR3 spans 14 amino acids. This chain's CDR3 is CATSDADKGFEQYF. The CDR3 nucleotides read TGTGCCACCAGTGACGCCGATAAGGGTTTCGAGCAGTACTTC.

This clonotype was found many times. The chain uses TRBV2 and TRBJ2-7, with D possibly TRBD2 on 5 matching bases. The CDR3 consists of 14 residues. Germline V gene sequence: CDR1 SNHLY, CDR2 FYNNEI. V was shortened by 6 bases and J by 0 bases, with 12 bases between the two germline ends. The chain's CDR3 is CASSLDLSSYEQYF. CDR3 sequence (DNA): TGTGCCAGCAGCCTGGACTTGAGCTCCTACGAGCAGTACTTC.